Each of the 32 T cell receptor beta chains below was sequenced from the same sample in a study of blood T cell repertoires in COVID-19. Clones were read by immunoSEQ multiplex PCR, and TCRdb kept only the in-frame ones, dropping some. The sample has approximately 110,000 clones, around 88% seen once. The sample consisted of peripheral blood. Receptors were obtained from a human donor in a cohort sampled during active COVID-19.

J is TRBJ1-1 and V is TRBV28, with D perhaps matching TRBD1 (6 bases). V dropped 7 bases and J dropped 1 base, with 16 bases sitting between them. Germline V lookup: CDR1 MDHEN, CDR2 SYDVKM. CDR3 size: 15 residues. CDR3 in amino acids: CASIFSDSPNTEAFF. The CDR3 bases are TGTGCCAGCATATTCTCGGACAGCCCGAACACTGAAGCTTTCTTT. Drawing the rest from reference TRBV28 and TRBJ1-1, the complete variable domain is DVKVTQSSRYLVKRTGEKVFLECVQDMDHENMFWYRQDPGLGLRLIYFSYDVKMKEKGDIPEGYSVSREKKERFSLILESASTNQTSMYLCASIFSDSPNTEAFFGQGTRLTVV.

This clone appeared a single time. The CDR3 sequence is CAISQTDYGYTF. The CDR3 nucleotides read TGTGCCATCAGCCAGACAGATTATGGCTACACCTTC. This sequence joins TRBV10-3 and TRBJ1-2; D perhaps matches TRBD1 (5 bases). CDR1 and CDR2 from the germline V gene are ENHRY and SYGVKD. Trimming removed 6 bases at V and 5 bases at J, with 10 bases between. The CDR3 has 12 amino acids.

The chain joins TRBV16 to TRBJ2-1; D gene uncertain. The CDR3 contains 13 residues. The germline V gene encodes CDR1 KGHSY and CDR2 FQNENV. The germline V and J ends were trimmed by 0 bases and 2 bases, with 2 bases remaining between them. The CDR3, as DNA: TGTGCCAGCAGCCAATCCACCTACAATGAGCAGTTCTTC. It encodes CASSQSTYNEQFF.

This clone showed up just once. The gene calls are TRBV19 and TRBJ1-2; 8 nucleotides align to TRBD1. This CDR3 comprises 14 residues. Trimming took 4 bases from V and 4 from J; bases not matched to a gene: 5. CDR1 and CDR2 from the germline V gene are LNHDA and SQIVND (reference sequence). The chain's CDR3 is CASSNRGQGYGYTF. CDR3 nucleotides: TGTGCCAGTAGTAACCGAGGACAGGGCTATGGCTACACCTTC.

The J gene is TRBJ2-3, the V gene TRBV4-3; D uncertain. V was clipped by 0 bases and J by 4 bases, with 17 bases between them. Germline-derived CDR1 and CDR2 are LGHNA and YSLEER. The CDR3 is 17 amino acids. The CDR3 DNA follows: TGCGCCAGCAGCCAAGATCTCACACAGTGGGCCCCAGATACGCAGTATTTT. It encodes CASSQDLTQWAPDTQYF.

Only a few counts were recorded for this clone. Other DNA sequences in the sample encode the same CDR3. In nucleotides, the CDR3 is TGTGCCAGCTCACCCACTACAGGGGGCGGCAATCAGCCCCAGCATTTT. Residues: CASSPTTGGGNQPQHF. The chain uses TRBV18 and TRBJ1-5; 9 positions match TRBD1. The ends lost 3 bases at V and 2 bases at J; junction bases unmatched: 5. Germline assignment: CDR1 KGHSH and CDR2 LQKENI. The CDR3 covers 16 residues.

The V call is TRBV28, the J call TRBJ2-6; 7 bases fit TRBD1. The CDR3 loop spans 16 amino acids. The V segment lost 7 bases and the J segment 0 bases; nucleotides outside the gene matches: 6. Germline CDR1 MDHEN, CDR2 SYDVKM. The CDR3 is CASNRGQHSGANVLTF. The CDR3 bases are TGTGCCAGCAATCGGGGACAGCACTCTGGGGCCAACGTCCTGACTTTC.

The chain combines TRBV27 with TRBJ2-1; 9 bases fit TRBD1. With V trimmed by 5 bases and J by 6 bases, 8 bases remained unmatched. The CDR3 has 15 amino acids. CDR1 is MNHEY and CDR2 is SMNVEV in the germline V gene (reference sequence). The CDR3: CASSLNRDRVNEQFF. CDR3 nucleotide sequence: TGTGCCAGCAGTCTAAACCGGGACAGGGTCAATGAGCAGTTCTTC.

This chain connects TRBV3-1 (or the pseudogene TRBV3-2) to TRBJ2-5, with 8 bases identical to TRBD2. Germline V lookup: CDR1 LGHDT, CDR2 YNNKEL (reference sequence). The V and J ends lost 3 bases and 7 bases, in that order; junction bases with no gene match: 16. The CDR3 has 17 residues. In DNA form, the CDR3 reads TGTGCCAGCAGCCAGCTAGTTGCGGCGGGAGGTAGGGGGACCCAGTACTTC. Translated, it gives CASSQLVAAGGRGTQYF.

This chain links TRBV25-1 with TRBJ2-2, with 12 bases aligning to TRBD1. The CDR3 runs 16 residues. Germline CDR1 is MGHDK and CDR2 is SYGVNS. J was trimmed by 6 bases and V by 7 bases; bases with no gene match: 9. CDR3 sequence (DNA): TGTGCCAGCATGGGGACAGGGGGCGGAAGAGCCGGGGAGCTGTTTTTT. It is translated as CASMGTGGGRAGELFF. The full variable domain, in which reference TRBV25-1 and TRBJ2-2 provide the parts outside the CDR3, is EADIYQTPRYLVIGTGKKITLECSQTMGHDKMYWYQQDPGMELHLIHYSYGVNSTEKGDLSSESTVSRIRTEHFPLTLESARPSHTSQYLCASMGTGGGRAGELFFGEGSRLTVL.

This chain links TRBV7-2 with TRBJ1-4; the match to TRBD1 covers 9 bases. This CDR3 has 14 amino acids. The V segment lost 5 bases and the J segment 7 bases; nucleotides outside the gene matches: 5. From germline, CDR1 is SGHTA and CDR2 FQGNSA. The CDR3 DNA is TGTGCCAGCAGCAAACAGGGGGCTGGTGAAAAACTGTTTTTT. Residues: CASSKQGAGEKLFF.

The gene calls are TRBV7-6 and TRBJ2-7; 8 positions match TRBD1. V gave up 4 bases and J gave up 3 bases; unmatched junction bases: 8. Germline CDR1 and CDR2: SGHVS and FNYEAQ. The CDR3 length is 15 residues. Written as DNA, the CDR3 is TGTGCCAGCAGCTCCAGACAGGGGTTAAGCTACGAGCAGTACTTC. This gives the protein CASSSRQGLSYEQYF.

Of note for this clone: The sample holds other DNA sequences that translate to the same CDR3. V is TRBV9 and J is TRBJ1-3, with D possibly being TRBD1 (6 bases). The CDR3 contains 15 residues. V lost 1 base to trimming and J lost 0 bases, with 8 bases between them. The V gene's germline CDR1 is SGDLS and CDR2 YYNGEE. CDR3 region: CASSVQGTSGNTIYF. CDR3 DNA sequence: TGTGCCAGCAGCGTACAGGGGACCTCTGGAAACACCATATATTTT.

This clone was detected only a few times. The chain carries TRBV3-1 (or the pseudogene TRBV3-2) and TRBJ2-5, with a possible D match to TRBD1 (6 bases). Germline CDR1 LGHDT, CDR2 YNNKEL (reference sequence). The CDR3 is made up of 15 amino acids. Deletions cut 6 bases from V and 1 base from J, with 15 bases between. CDR3 nucleotides: TGTGCCAGCAGGATCGGGACAACCCCCCAAGAGACCCAGTACTTC. Protein: CASRIGTTPQETQYF.

The table lists this clone with a count of one. The chain carries TRBV24-1 and TRBJ1-1; D is possibly TRBD1 (6 bases). In germline, CDR1 is KGHDR, CDR2 SFDVKD. V lost 7 bases, J lost 3 bases, and 14 bases lay in between. This CDR3 region has 14 residues. As DNA, the CDR3 is TGTGCCACCAGGGGCGGGGGCCCGGACACTGAAGCTTTCTTT. Its protein product is CATRGGGPDTEAFF.

This chain joins TRBV9 and TRBJ2-7; 9 bases match TRBD1. The CDR3 has 15 residues. Per the germline V gene, CDR1 is SGDLS and CDR2 is YYNGEE. V lost 0 bases to trimming and J lost 2 bases; unmatched junction nucleotides: 3. The CDR3 loop reads CASSVGDRAAYEQYF. The CDR3 DNA is TGTGCCAGCAGCGTAGGGGACAGGGCGGCCTACGAGCAGTACTTC.

V and J are TRBV29-1 and TRBJ1-4; TRBD1 agrees at 9 bases. The CDR3 has 13 amino acids. Losses at the gene ends were 4 bases for V and 8 bases for J; bases not matched to a gene: 5. Germline-derived CDR1 and CDR2 are SQVTM and ANQGSEA. The CDR3 is CSVGGQGYEKLFF. For the CDR3, the DNA is TGCAGCGTTGGGGGACAGGGATACGAAAAACTGTTTTTT.

The chain is built from TRBV23-1 and TRBJ1-4; tentatively, D is TRBD1 (5 bases). Being an ORF, TRBV23-1 has a function that is uncertain. V was pared by 1 base and J by 6 bases, with 27 bases between. The CDR3 extends over 20 amino acids. The DNA of the CDR3 is TGCGCCAGCAGTCAATTTATCGGGACTACCAGACCCACTTTCTATGAAAAACTGTTTTTT. Its translation is CASSQFIGTTRPTFYEKLFF.

This chain links TRBV3-1 (or the pseudogene TRBV3-2) with TRBJ2-1, with D maybe TRBD2 (6 bases). The V end lost 4 bases, the J end lost 3 bases, and 13 bases lay between the germline ends. This CDR3 has 15 residues. CDR1 and CDR2 from the germline V gene are LGHDT and YNNKEL (reference sequence). For the CDR3, the DNA is TGTGCCAGCAGCCCGCGGGACCAATACTACAATGAGCAGTTCTTC. This gives the protein CASSPRDQYYNEQFF.

The chain links TRBV7-2 to TRBJ1-6; D might be TRBD1 (6 bases). The germline V and J ends were trimmed by 5 bases and 6 bases, with 11 bases remaining between them. Per the germline V gene, CDR1 is SGHTA and CDR2 is FQGNSA. The CDR3 is 14 amino acids. This chain's CDR3 is CASSGWTANSPLHF. The CDR3 DNA reads TGTGCCAGCAGCGGATGGACAGCTAATTCACCCCTCCACTTT.

The chain uses TRBV10-1 and TRBJ2-3, with TRBD2 identical over 14 bases. The germline V gene encodes CDR1 WNHNN and CDR2 SYGVQD (reference sequence). The CDR3 loop spans 16 amino acids. The V segment lost 4 bases and the J segment 3 bases; nucleotides outside the gene matches: 3. CDR3 in DNA: TGCGCCAGCAGTGCGAGGACTAGCGGGAGGACAGATACGCAGTATTTT. This codes for CASSARTSGRTDTQYF.

V is TRBV7-9 and J is TRBJ2-1, with 9 bases fitting TRBD1. The CDR3 has 14 residues. With 3 bases clipped from V and 7 bases from J, the junction kept 4 bases outside the gene matches. Germline CDR1 SEHNR, CDR2 FQNEAQ (reference sequence). In DNA form, the CDR3 reads TGTGCCAGCAGCTTGACAGGGGGGAGAAATGAGCAGTTCTTC. This codes for CASSLTGGRNEQFF. Full variable domain (remainder filled in from reference TRBV7-9 and TRBJ2-1): DTGVSQNPRHKITKRGQNVTFRCDPISEHNRLYWYRQTLGQGPEFLTYFQNEAQLEKSRLLSDRFSAERPKGSFSTLEIQRTEQGDSAMYLCASSLTGGRNEQFFGPGTRLTVL.

This clone showed up just a few times. This sequence joins TRBV6-6 and TRBJ2-3; 7 nucleotides align to TRBD2. The CDR3 extends over 15 amino acids. Looked up from germline, CDR1 is MNHNY and CDR2 is SVGAGI (reference sequence). Unmatched junction bases numbered 5, after V lost 5 bases and J lost 0 bases. The CDR3 spells CASSGSGTSTDTQYF. Written as DNA, the CDR3 is TGTGCCAGCAGTGGCAGCGGGACTAGCACAGATACGCAGTATTTT.

This clone was counted between two and nine times. The V gene is TRBV30, the J gene TRBJ1-6, with 7 bases aligning to TRBD1. CDR1 GTSNPN and CDR2 SVGIG come from the germline V gene (reference sequence). The V segment lost 6 bases and the J segment 1 base; nucleotides outside the gene matches: 6. The CDR3 length is 15 residues. CDR3 sequence: CACTAQGSYNSPLHF. As DNA, the CDR3 is TGTGCCTGTACCGCACAGGGGTCCTATAATTCACCCCTCCACTTT.

The chain joins TRBV7-9 to TRBJ1-4; TRBD1 might be the D (6 bases). The germline V gene has CDR1 SEHNR and CDR2 FQNEAQ (reference sequence). V was trimmed by 5 bases and J by 3 bases, leaving 16 bases between them. There are 16 residues in the CDR3. CDR3 sequence: CASSPREGGANEKLFF. The CDR3 nucleotides read TGTGCCAGCAGCCCCCGGGAAGGGGGGGCTAATGAAAAACTGTTTTTT. The full variable domain, rest sourced from reference TRBV7-9 and TRBJ1-4, is DTGVSQNPRHKITKRGQNVTFRCDPISEHNRLYWYRQTLGQGPEFLTYFQNEAQLEKSRLLSDRFSAERPKGSFSTLEIQRTEQGDSAMYLCASSPREGGANEKLFFGSGTQLSVL.

This clone was picked up a small number of times. CDR3 sequence: CASSLEGATPEQYF. In DNA, the CDR3 is TGCGCCAGCAGCTTGGAGGGGGCCACCCCCGAGCAGTACTTC. This chain links TRBV5-1 with TRBJ2-7, with 7 positions matching TRBD1. Germline CDR1 and CDR2: SGHRS and YFSETQ. V lost 0 bases to trimming and J lost 6 bases; unmatched junction nucleotides: 6. The CDR3 extends over 14 amino acids.

DNA of the CDR3: TGTGCCAGCAGCCTCCGACAGGGTGGGAATTCACCCCTCCACTTT. As protein: CASSLRQGGNSPLHF. The chain joins TRBV5-4 to TRBJ1-6; the match to TRBD1 covers 7 bases. CDR1 SGHNT and CDR2 YYREEE come from the germline V gene (reference sequence). The CDR3 consists of 15 residues. The V segment lost 4 bases and the J segment 7 bases; nucleotides outside the gene matches: 8.

V gene TRBV29-1 combines with J gene TRBJ1-1; possibly TRBD1 for D (6 bases). The CDR3 extends over 14 amino acids. V was pared by 2 bases and J by 1 base, with 11 bases between. Germline CDR1 is SQVTM and CDR2 is ANQGSEA. The chain's CDR3 is CSVETGTSNTEAFF. CDR3 coding DNA: TGCAGCGTTGAAACCGGGACATCGAACACTGAAGCTTTCTTT.

The V call is TRBV11-2, the J call TRBJ2-2; perhaps TRBD1 as D (6 bases). V gave up 7 bases and J gave up 2 bases, with 17 bases separating them. The CDR3 spans 16 residues. In germline, CDR1 is SGHAT, CDR2 FQNNGV. CDR3 nucleotides: TGTGCCAGCACCTTCGATCTCGGGACAAACACCGGGGAGCTGTTTTTT. Translation: CASTFDLGTNTGELFF.

The chain carries TRBV25-1 and TRBJ2-1; D is unclear. CDR3 length: 12 amino acids. Looked up from germline, CDR1 is MGHDK and CDR2 is SYGVNS. The CDR3 coding sequence is TGTGTAGTTCGCGGAGTCCACAATGAGCAGTTCTTC. This codes for CVVRGVHNEQFF.

V gene TRBV19 combines with J gene TRBJ1-2, with 8 bases lining up with TRBD1. Germline values: CDR1 LNHDA, CDR2 SQIVND (reference sequence). V gave up 3 bases and J gave up 3 bases; unmatched junction bases: 6. The CDR3 length is 15 residues. For the CDR3, the DNA is TGTGCCAGTAGTATTTGGGACAGGCCCGACTATGGCTACACCTTC. Encoded protein: CASSIWDRPDYGYTF.

This chain joins TRBV18 and TRBJ2-4; 12 positions match TRBD2. Germline trimming cut 0 bases from V and 8 bases from J; bases unmatched to any gene: 11. This CDR3 spans 18 amino acids. CDR1 and CDR2 (germline): KGHSH, LQKENI. The DNA for the CDR3 is TGTGCCAGCTCACCACCGGGGCTAGCGGGAGGGCCGGGAGACATTCAGTACTTC. The encoded protein is CASSPPGLAGGPGDIQYF.